Listed below are T cell receptor beta chains from one sample, sequenced in a study of blood T cell repertoires in COVID-19. TCRdb's copy holds only in-frame clones and misses some; the assay was immunoSEQ multiplex PCR. Here the sample spans about 83,000 clones, about 76% being singletons. Input material: peripheral blood. These receptors all stem from a woman aged 80 or over with active or convalescent COVID-19. Each CDR3 is given with its conserved first and last residue. D genes are given only for firm matches. Part of the rows lack a size; the others show once, few, many or a class for expanded clones.

cdr3_length: 16; j_call: TRBJ2-2; d_call: .; v_call: TRBV3-1/TRBV3-2; clone_size: once; cdr3_aa: CASSQVDGENTGELFF; cdr3_nt: TGTGCCAGCAGCCAAGTTGACGGAGAGAACACCGGGGAGCTGTTTTTT
cdr3_length: 15; j_call: TRBJ2-1; d_call: TRBD2; v_call: TRBV5-1; clone_size: .; cdr3_aa: CASSLVSGGANEQFF; cdr3_nt: TGCGCCAGCAGCTTGGTTAGCGGGGGGGCAAATGAGCAGTTCTTC
cdr3_length: 17; j_call: TRBJ1-5; d_call: .; v_call: TRBV25-1; clone_size: .; cdr3_aa: CASSESSRTVVNQPQHF; cdr3_nt: TGTGCCAGCAGTGAATCCTCCCGGACAGTTGTAAATCAGCCCCAGCATTTT
cdr3_length: 17; j_call: TRBJ2-7; d_call: .; v_call: TRBV11-3; clone_size: few; cdr3_aa: CASSLVVPHLRRNEQYF; cdr3_nt: TGTGCCAGCAGCTTAGTAGTCCCTCATCTCCGCCGAAACGAGCAGTACTTC
cdr3_length: 13; j_call: TRBJ2-5; d_call: .; v_call: TRBV12-3/TRBV12-4; clone_size: .; cdr3_aa: CASTRTGEETQYF; cdr3_nt: TGTGCCAGCACAAGAACAGGTGAAGAGACCCAGTACTTC
cdr3_length: 14; j_call: TRBJ1-4; d_call: TRBD1; v_call: TRBV10-1; clone_size: once; cdr3_aa: CASSPGTGNEKLFF; cdr3_nt: TGCGCCAGCAGCCCCGGGACAGGGAATGAAAAACTGTTTTTT
cdr3_length: 18; j_call: TRBJ1-1; d_call: .; v_call: TRBV19; clone_size: .; cdr3_aa: CASSTAAGVWNKDTEAFF; cdr3_nt: TGTGCCAGTAGTACGGCCGCCGGGGTTTGGAATAAGGACACTGAAGCTTTCTTT
cdr3_length: 15; j_call: TRBJ1-1; d_call: .; v_call: TRBV11-2; clone_size: .; cdr3_aa: CASSFSRTENTEAFF; cdr3_nt: TGTGCCAGCAGCTTTTCCCGGACAGAAAACACTGAAGCTTTCTTT
cdr3_length: 14; j_call: TRBJ1-2; d_call: .; v_call: TRBV2; clone_size: .; cdr3_aa: CASSDEAGLHGYTF; cdr3_nt: TGTGCCAGCAGTGATGAGGCAGGGTTGCATGGCTACACCTTC
cdr3_length: 15; j_call: TRBJ2-7; d_call: .; v_call: TRBV18; clone_size: .; cdr3_aa: CASSPVAGTKDEQYF; cdr3_nt: TGTGCCAGCTCACCTGTAGCCGGGACAAAGGACGAGCAGTACTTC
cdr3_length: 11; j_call: TRBJ2-5; d_call: .; v_call: TRBV7-9; clone_size: .; cdr3_aa: CASSFRETQYF; cdr3_nt: TGTGCCAGCAGCTTCCGGGAGACCCAGTACTTC
cdr3_length: 14; j_call: TRBJ2-7; d_call: TRBD1; v_call: TRBV5-6; clone_size: .; cdr3_aa: CASRGTGLSYEQYF; cdr3_nt: TGTGCCAGCAGGGGGACAGGGCTATCCTACGAGCAGTACTTC
cdr3_length: 14; j_call: TRBJ1-2; d_call: .; v_call: TRBV6-2/TRBV6-3; clone_size: .; cdr3_aa: CASSYRPEAGGYTF; cdr3_nt: TGTGCCAGCAGTTACCGGCCGGAGGCTGGGGGCTACACCTTC
cdr3_length: 14; j_call: TRBJ1-1; d_call: TRBD1; v_call: TRBV5-1; clone_size: .; cdr3_aa: CASSLGTGHTEAFF; cdr3_nt: TGCGCCAGCAGCTTGGGGACAGGACACACTGAAGCTTTCTTT
cdr3_length: 12; j_call: TRBJ2-1; d_call: .; v_call: TRBV15; clone_size: .; cdr3_aa: CATSRDRDEQFF; cdr3_nt: TGTGCCACCAGCAGAGATCGTGATGAGCAGTTCTTC
cdr3_length: 17; j_call: TRBJ2-7; d_call: TRBD1; v_call: TRBV9; clone_size: many; cdr3_aa: CASSVEGGGTGDYEQYF; cdr3_nt: TGTGCCAGCAGCGTAGAGGGGGGAGGGACAGGGGACTACGAGCAGTACTTC
cdr3_length: 17; j_call: TRBJ2-2; d_call: .; v_call: TRBV2; clone_size: .; cdr3_aa: CASSEALGAGYAGELFF; cdr3_nt: TGTGCCAGCAGTGAGGCTTTGGGCGCAGGTTATGCCGGGGAGCTGTTTTTT